This TCR beta chain was obtained from a study of tumor and adjacent non-tumor tissue in lung cancer. Study findings and constraints: In normal lung, the top 100 clones were significantly more dominant than in tumor.

The CDR3 extends over 14 amino acids. CDR1 and CDR2 (germline): MNHEY, SVGAGI. V was clipped by 8 bases and J by 4 bases; unmatched bases: 9. A modified ARM-PCR protocol with three rounds of nested PCR amplified TCRbeta. TCRdb redid the calling of the multiplex PCR reads with MiXCR, one entry per CDR3 protein. Seen here are under 150,000 distinct CDR3 sequences, approximately 64% observed once, and the top ten hold about 20%. RNA was extracted from bulk tissue without any cell sorting. Worth noting for this clonotype: Its antigen remains unidentified.

This receptor was obtained from a man in his sixties with small cell lung cancer. Input material: lung tumor tissue. The chain joins TRBV6-5 to TRBJ1-2, with TRBD1 matching over 8 bases. DNA for the CDR3: TGTGCCAGCGGACAGGGCCTAGGCCTCTATGGCTACACCTTC. Protein sequence: CASGQGLGLYGYTF.